Listed below are T cell receptor beta chains from one sample, sequenced in a study of Ad26.COV2.S vaccination and SARS-CoV-2 variants. Sequencing was performed with immunoSEQ multiplex PCR; in TCRdb, only in-frame clones are kept and a portion is missing. The table shows roughly 300,000 clones, with 75% to 90% occurring only once. The specimen comprised peripheral blood, sampled in a trial of Ad26.COV2.S vaccine versus placebo. These receptors were taken from a person aged 18 to 59 who received the Ad26.COV2.S COVID-19 vaccine or a placebo. Each CDR3 is given with its conserved first and last residue. D genes are given only for firm matches. A clone size is listed for some rows: how often the clone was seen (once, few, many), or a class if it is expanded.

CDR3: CASSGGPQGGETQYF; DNA: TGTGCCAGCAGCGGAGGACCTCAGGGTGGGGAGACCCAGTACTTC; size: NA; J: TRBJ2-5; D: NA; V: TRBV7-6
CDR3: CASSQGPRFDQPQHF; DNA: TGTGCCAGCAGCCAGGGACCCAGGTTTGATCAGCCCCAGCATTTT; size: NA; J: TRBJ1-5; D: NA; V: TRBV6-5
CDR3: CASSYYNQMYF; DNA: TGTGCCAGCAGTTATTACAACCAGATGTACTTC; size: NA; J: TRBJ2-7; D: NA; V: TRBV6-2/TRBV6-3
CDR3: CATSPGWGEQFF; DNA: TGTGCCACCAGTCCTGGTTGGGGTGAGCAGTTCTTC; size: NA; J: TRBJ2-1; D: NA; V: TRBV15
CDR3: CASSLTLNSGNTIYF; DNA: TGTGCCAGCAGCTTAACGCTTAACTCTGGAAACACCATATATTTT; size: NA; J: TRBJ1-3; D: NA; V: TRBV7-9
CDR3: CASSPRTGANTGELFF; DNA: TGTGCCAGCTCACCGAGGACAGGGGCGAACACCGGGGAGCTGTTTTTT; size: NA; J: TRBJ2-2; D: TRBD1; V: TRBV18
CDR3: CASSDRDRGAYEQYF; DNA: TGTGCCAGCAGTGACCGTGACAGGGGAGCCTACGAGCAGTACTTC; size: NA; J: TRBJ2-7; D: TRBD1; V: TRBV6-1
CDR3: CASSESGKNIQYF; DNA: TGTGCCAGCAGTGAATCCGGCAAAAACATTCAGTACTTC; size: NA; J: TRBJ2-4; D: NA; V: TRBV6-1
CDR3: CASSSLGGPADTQYF; DNA: TGTGCCAGCAGCTCCCTTGGGGGGCCCGCAGATACGCAGTATTTT; size: NA; J: TRBJ2-3; D: NA; V: TRBV7-9
CDR3: CASSLVGQGRLYGYTF; DNA: TGTGCCAGCAGCTTAGTGGGACAGGGGCGTCTATACGGCTACACCTTC; size: NA; J: TRBJ1-2; D: TRBD1; V: TRBV7-9
CDR3: CASSLGARGNGDTQYF; DNA: TGCGCCAGCAGCTTGGGGGCTCGGGGTAACGGGGATACGCAGTATTTT; size: once; J: TRBJ2-3; D: NA; V: TRBV5-1
CDR3: CASSLTAGGNQPQHF; DNA: TGTGCCAGCAGCTTAACGGCAGGGGGCAATCAGCCCCAGCATTTT; size: NA; J: TRBJ1-5; D: NA; V: TRBV11-2
CDR3: CASSEWVSYEQYF; DNA: TGTGCCAGCAGTGAATGGGTATCCTACGAGCAGTACTTC; size: NA; J: TRBJ2-7; D: NA; V: TRBV2
CDR3: CASSEATQGDEKLFF; DNA: TGTGCCAGCAGTGAAGCCACACAGGGGGATGAAAAACTGTTTTTT; size: NA; J: TRBJ1-4; D: TRBD1; V: TRBV6-1
CDR3: CASSDRANQPQHF; DNA: TGTGCCAGCAGTGACAGGGCAAATCAGCCCCAGCATTTT; size: NA; J: TRBJ1-5; D: NA; V: TRBV6-1
CDR3: CASSFRQGPNEKLFF; DNA: TGTGCCAGCAGCTTCCGACAGGGCCCTAATGAAAAACTGTTTTTT; size: NA; J: TRBJ1-4; D: TRBD1; V: TRBV13
CDR3: CASSPRRQSESTDTQYF; DNA: TGTGCCAGCAGTCCAAGGCGACAATCAGAAAGCACAGATACGCAGTATTTT; size: NA; J: TRBJ2-3; D: NA; V: TRBV7-9
CDR3: CSASRPGQGELFF; DNA: TGCAGTGCTAGTCGTCCCGGTCAAGGGGAGCTGTTTTTT; size: NA; J: TRBJ2-2; D: NA; V: TRBV20-1
CDR3: CASSDRVAGANVLTF; DNA: TGTGCCAGTAGCGACAGGGTGGCTGGGGCCAACGTCCTGACTTTC; size: NA; J: TRBJ2-6; D: TRBD1; V: TRBV19
CDR3: CASSPKWDSSYEQYF; DNA: TGTGCCAGCAGCCCCAAATGGGACAGCTCCTACGAGCAGTACTTC; size: few; J: TRBJ2-7; D: TRBD1; V: TRBV7-2
CDR3: CASSISRGRSGTGATGELFF; DNA: TGTGCCAGTAGTATATCAAGGGGAAGGTCAGGGACAGGTGCAACCGGGGAGCTGTTTTTT; size: NA; J: TRBJ2-2; D: TRBD1; V: TRBV19
CDR3: CASSLGGATEAFF; DNA: TGTGCCAGCAGCTTAGGCGGGGCTACTGAAGCTTTCTTT; size: NA; J: TRBJ1-1; D: NA; V: TRBV13
CDR3: CASSYSWDRGHSPLHF; DNA: TGTGCCAGCAGTTACTCCTGGGACAGGGGGCATTCACCCCTCCACTTT; size: once; J: TRBJ1-6; D: TRBD1; V: TRBV6-5
CDR3: CASNRDTEAFF; DNA: TGTGCCAGTAATCGGGACACTGAAGCTTTCTTT; size: NA; J: TRBJ1-1; D: NA; V: TRBV19
CDR3: CASSLGGGIYEQYF; DNA: TGTGCCAGCAGTTTAGGGGGAGGGATTTACGAGCAGTACTTC; size: NA; J: TRBJ2-7; D: TRBD2; V: TRBV27
CDR3: CASTPEWGGQAFF; DNA: TGTGCCAGCACCCCGGAATGGGGGGGACAAGCTTTCTTT; size: once; J: TRBJ1-1; D: NA; V: TRBV2
CDR3: CASSLGSRREAFF; DNA: TGCGCCAGCAGCTTAGGGAGTCGGCGGGAAGCTTTCTTT; size: NA; J: TRBJ1-1; D: NA; V: TRBV5-1
CDR3: CAWKSGKWLTSYEQYF; DNA: TGTGCCTGGAAGTCAGGGAAGTGGCTCACTTCCTACGAGCAGTACTTC; size: NA; J: TRBJ2-7; D: NA; V: TRBV30
CDR3: CASSPRTGTGGANVLTF; DNA: TGTGCCAGCAGCCCCAGGACAGGGACGGGTGGGGCCAACGTCCTGACTTTC; size: NA; J: TRBJ2-6; D: TRBD1; V: TRBV9
CDR3: CASSLGQGAYEQYF; DNA: TGTGCCAGCAGCTTAGGACAGGGGGCTTACGAGCAGTACTTC; size: NA; J: TRBJ2-7; D: TRBD1; V: TRBV7-9
CDR3: CASVVSPLNQPQHF; DNA: TGTGCCAGCGTCGTTTCTCCCTTAAATCAGCCCCAGCATTTT; size: NA; J: TRBJ1-5; D: NA; V: TRBV28
CDR3: CSVEGRGYNEQFF; DNA: TGCAGCGTTGAGGGCAGGGGATACAATGAGCAGTTCTTC; size: NA; J: TRBJ2-1; D: NA; V: TRBV29-1
CDR3: CASSSFSYEQYF; DNA: TGTGCCAGCAGTTCGTTCTCCTACGAGCAGTACTTC; size: NA; J: TRBJ2-7; D: NA; V: TRBV5-5
CDR3: CASSVGWGRDNSPLHF; DNA: TGTGCCAGCAGTGTAGGGTGGGGAAGAGATAATTCACCCCTCCACTTT; size: NA; J: TRBJ1-6; D: NA; V: TRBV28
CDR3: CASTLDRATTEAFF; DNA: TGTGCCAGCACCCTGGACAGGGCAACCACTGAAGCTTTCTTT; size: once; J: TRBJ1-1; D: TRBD1; V: TRBV2
CDR3: CASRTGQGSYEQYF; DNA: TGTGCCAGCAGGACGGGACAGGGCTCCTACGAGCAGTACTTC; size: NA; J: TRBJ2-7; D: TRBD1; V: TRBV2
CDR3: CASSPRGQGANEQYF; DNA: TGTGCCAGCAGTCCAAGGGGACAGGGCGCCAACGAGCAGTACTTC; size: NA; J: TRBJ2-7; D: TRBD1; V: TRBV28
CDR3: CASSVGPGGTRNYYEQYF; DNA: TGTGCCAGCAGCGTAGGGCCGGGGGGGACTAGGAATTACTACGAGCAGTACTTC; size: NA; J: TRBJ2-7; D: TRBD2; V: TRBV9
CDR3: CASSLPNTEAFF; DNA: TGTGCCAGCAGTTTACCGAACACTGAAGCTTTCTTT; size: NA; J: TRBJ1-1; D: NA; V: TRBV6-5
CDR3: CSVDRLAGGDEQFF; DNA: TGCAGCGTTGATCGGTTAGCGGGAGGGGATGAGCAGTTCTTC; size: NA; J: TRBJ2-1; D: TRBD2; V: TRBV29-1
CDR3: CASSAGVYEQYF; DNA: TGTGCCAGCAGCGCAGGGGTCTACGAGCAGTACTTC; size: NA; J: TRBJ2-7; D: NA; V: TRBV5-6
CDR3: CASSLTGQGVGGYTF; DNA: TGCGCCAGCAGCTTAACCGGACAGGGAGTCGGCGGCTACACCTTC; size: NA; J: TRBJ1-2; D: TRBD1; V: TRBV5-1
CDR3: CASSRAAGDGDTQYF; DNA: TGTGCCAGCAGCCGAGCGGCGGGAGACGGAGATACGCAGTATTTT; size: NA; J: TRBJ2-3; D: TRBD2; V: TRBV5-4
CDR3: CAWSVAGGADTGELFF; DNA: TGTGCCTGGAGTGTAGCAGGGGGCGCGGACACCGGGGAGCTGTTTTTT; size: NA; J: TRBJ2-2; D: TRBD1; V: TRBV30
CDR3: CASSYSEGGYEQYF; DNA: TGTGCCAGCAGTTACTCTGAGGGTGGCTACGAGCAGTACTTC; size: few; J: TRBJ2-7; D: NA; V: TRBV6-5
CDR3: CASSLSWEGAEAFF; DNA: TGTGCCAGCAGTTTATCATGGGAAGGAGCTGAAGCTTTCTTT; size: NA; J: TRBJ1-1; D: NA; V: TRBV27
CDR3: CASRDSGGNTEAFF; DNA: TGTGCCAGCAGGGATTCAGGGGGGAACACTGAAGCTTTCTTT; size: NA; J: TRBJ1-1; D: TRBD1; V: TRBV28
CDR3: CASSRTGGGQRAFF; DNA: TGTGCCAGCAGCCGAACAGGGGGCGGCCAAAGGGCTTTCTTT; size: NA; J: TRBJ1-1; D: TRBD1; V: TRBV28
CDR3: CASSFSGRVTDTQYF; DNA: TGTGCCAGCAGCTTTAGCGGGAGGGTAACAGATACGCAGTATTTT; size: NA; J: TRBJ2-3; D: TRBD2; V: TRBV11-2
CDR3: CASSFTSGGSYEQFF; DNA: TGTGCCAGCAGCTTTACTAGCGGGGGGTCATATGAGCAGTTCTTC; size: NA; J: TRBJ2-1; D: TRBD2; V: TRBV2